A selection of T cell receptor beta chains follows, all from one sample in a study of a mutant IDH1 vaccine in newly diagnosed glioma. Libraries were prepared by immunoSEQ multiplex PCR; TCRdb keeps only in-frame clonotypes and omits some of them. Among 45,000 or so clones, 88% were seen once, and the ten largest hold around 6%. No antigen is known for these receptors. The specimen comprised PBMCs, sampled from a glioma patient whose treatment included an IDH1 peptide vaccine. All receptors derive from a woman between 40 and 50 years old with glioma. Each CDR3 is given with its conserved first and last residue. The D gene is left open where the match is weak. Size values are once, few and many counts, or a class for expanded clones, and some rows have none.

j_gene,d_gene,abundance,v_gene,CDR3aa,CDR3nt
TRBJ2-7,.,once,TRBV2,CASSEAVRRSYEQYF,TGTGCCAGCAGTGAAGCGGTACGACGCTCCTACGAGCAGTACTTC
TRBJ1-6,.,.,TRBV2,CATTGARGGWSPLHF,TGTGCCACTACCGGGGCTCGGGGAGGGTGGTCACCCCTCCACTTT
TRBJ2-7,.,.,TRBV20-1,CSARRAVEQYF,TGCAGTGCCCGACGAGCAGTCGAGCAGTACTTC
TRBJ1-2,.,.,TRBV2,CASSGSGRGAQNYGYTF,TGTGCCAGCAGTGGGTCCGGGCGGGGTGCCCAGAACTATGGCTACACCTTC
TRBJ1-5,TRBD1,.,TRBV15,CATSRDKTGSNQPQHF,TGTGCCACCAGCAGAGATAAGACAGGGTCCAATCAGCCCCAGCATTTT
TRBJ2-3,TRBD1,.,TRBV2,CASSPGTDSTDTQYF,TGTGCCAGCAGTCCCGGGACAGACAGCACAGATACGCAGTATTTT
TRBJ1-1,.,.,TRBV6-1,CASSELGKNTEAFF,TGTGCCAGCAGTGAATTAGGGAAGAACACTGAAGCTTTCTTT
TRBJ1-5,.,.,TRBV19,CASSARADRPQHF,TGTGCCAGTAGTGCACGAGCCGATCGGCCCCAGCATTTT
TRBJ2-7,.,.,TRBV19,CASSVRDLSSYEQYF,TGTGCCAGTAGTGTCAGGGACCTAAGCTCCTACGAGCAGTACTTC
TRBJ1-1,TRBD1,few,TRBV6-5,CASLDRAGTEAFF,TGTGCCAGCCTCGACAGGGCCGGCACTGAAGCTTTCTTT
TRBJ2-3,TRBD2,.,TRBV27,CASRAGVDVVVDTQYF,TGTGCCAGCAGAGCGGGAGTCGACGTCGTTGTAGATACGCAGTATTTT